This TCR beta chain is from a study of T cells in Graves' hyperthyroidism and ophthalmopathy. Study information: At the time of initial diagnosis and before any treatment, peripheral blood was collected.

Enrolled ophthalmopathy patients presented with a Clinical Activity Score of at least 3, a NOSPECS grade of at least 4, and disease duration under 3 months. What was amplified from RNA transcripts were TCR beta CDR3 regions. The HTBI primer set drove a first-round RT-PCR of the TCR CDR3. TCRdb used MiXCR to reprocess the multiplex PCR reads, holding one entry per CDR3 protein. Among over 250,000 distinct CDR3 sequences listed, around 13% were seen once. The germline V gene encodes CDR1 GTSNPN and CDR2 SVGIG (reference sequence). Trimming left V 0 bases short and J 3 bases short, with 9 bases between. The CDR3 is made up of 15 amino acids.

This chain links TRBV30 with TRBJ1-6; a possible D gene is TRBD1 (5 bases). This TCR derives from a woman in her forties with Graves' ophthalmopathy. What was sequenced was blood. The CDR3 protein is CAWSVLGLYNSPLHF. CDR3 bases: TGTGCCTGGAGTGTTCTGGGACTCTATAATTCACCCCTCCACTTT.